This T cell receptor (beta chain) comes out of a study of blood T cell repertoires in COVID-19. Overall study context: The United States, Italy and Spain were the sources of the acute and convalescent COVID-19 samples. In each case, the material was cDNA or gDNA derived from T cells, B-cell-depleted T cells, or PBMCs.

This CDR3 has 15 amino acids. CDR1 is KGHDR, CDR2 SFDVKD, per germline. V shed 4 bases, J shed 4 bases, and the junction held 7 bases outside the gene matches. Methods used by the authors: Scientists estimated how many nucleated cells there were by amplifying reference gene primers. Measured with immunoSEQ multiplex PCR; TCRdb has only the in-frame clones, and not every one. The V and J calls and clone size are taken from that table; D and trimming were inferred from the DNA. Among about 35,000 clones, more than 85% were seen once, and the ten largest hold 2% to 2.5%. Sequences were obtained from peripheral blood. The TCR originated in a man aged 45-65 years with active COVID-19. The rearrangement uses TRBV24-1 and TRBJ2-3; 7 nucleotides agree with TRBD2. The CDR3 loop reads CATSDPRGSADTQYF. CDR3 DNA: TGTGCCACCAGTGACCCCCGCGGGAGTGCAGATACGCAGTATTTT.